This is a list of T cell receptor beta chains from one sample in a study of shared clonotypes between healthy human individuals. The method was immunoSEQ multiplex PCR; TCRdb's version includes in-frame clones alone and lacks a portion of them. The sample has about 2.3 million clones, less than 95% seen once. Material for sequencing was naive CD4+ T cells from PBMCs. These receptors all stem from a man in his late teens or twenties in good health. Some clones in this sample may be carry-over from other donors' samples. Both conserved end residues are part of each CDR3. D genes are given only for firm matches. Some rows have no size entry. The others give once, few or many, or a class for an expanded clone.

clone_size: NA
d_call: NA
v_call: TRBV9
j_call: TRBJ2-7
cdr3_aa: CASSVTGTGYEQYF
cdr3_nt: TGTGCCAGCAGCGTAACAGGCACGGGATACGAGCAGTACTTC

clone_size: NA
d_call: NA
v_call: TRBV18
j_call: TRBJ1-3
cdr3_aa: CASSPTEWRLISGNTIYF
cdr3_nt: TGTGCCAGCTCACCGACAGAGTGGCGTCTGATCTCTGGAAACACCATATATTTT

clone_size: NA
d_call: NA
v_call: TRBV5-1
j_call: TRBJ1-4
cdr3_aa: CASSLRGTGEKLFF
cdr3_nt: TGCGCCAGCAGCTTACGGGGCACTGGAGAAAAACTGTTTTTT

clone_size: NA
d_call: TRBD2
v_call: TRBV7-7
j_call: TRBJ2-2
cdr3_aa: CASRKLAGGTTGELFF
cdr3_nt: TGTGCCAGCAGGAAACTAGCGGGAGGGACGACCGGGGAGCTGTTTTTT

clone_size: NA
d_call: NA
v_call: TRBV5-4
j_call: TRBJ2-2
cdr3_aa: CASSKRAGDTGELFF
cdr3_nt: TGTGCCAGCAGCAAGAGGGCAGGGGACACCGGGGAGCTGTTTTTT

clone_size: NA
d_call: NA
v_call: TRBV9
j_call: TRBJ1-4
cdr3_aa: CASSVGVNEKLFF
cdr3_nt: TGTGCCAGCAGCGTAGGAGTTAATGAAAAACTGTTTTTT

clone_size: NA
d_call: TRBD2
v_call: TRBV30
j_call: TRBJ2-7
cdr3_aa: CAWTSGGYEQYF
cdr3_nt: TGTGCCTGGACTAGCGGGGGATACGAGCAGTACTTC

clone_size: NA
d_call: NA
v_call: TRBV18
j_call: TRBJ2-7
cdr3_aa: CASSPPSEEQYF
cdr3_nt: TGTGCCAGCTCACCACCATCAGAAGAGCAGTACTTC

clone_size: NA
d_call: NA
v_call: TRBV6-1
j_call: TRBJ1-1
cdr3_aa: CASSEGMGGLMNTEAFF
cdr3_nt: TGTGCCAGCAGTGAAGGGATGGGCGGACTCATGAACACTGAAGCTTTCTTT

clone_size: once
d_call: NA
v_call: TRBV5-1
j_call: TRBJ2-5
cdr3_aa: CASSLARAGFETQYF
cdr3_nt: TGCGCCAGCAGCTTGGCCCGCGCAGGCTTTGAGACCCAGTACTTC

clone_size: NA
d_call: TRBD1
v_call: TRBV4-3
j_call: TRBJ2-5
cdr3_aa: CASSQTGGEETQYF
cdr3_nt: TGCGCCAGCAGCCAGACAGGGGGGGAAGAGACCCAGTACTTC

clone_size: NA
d_call: NA
v_call: TRBV10-1
j_call: TRBJ2-3
cdr3_aa: CASSRDQDTQYF
cdr3_nt: TGCGCCAGCAGTCGGGACCAGGATACGCAGTATTTT

clone_size: once
d_call: NA
v_call: TRBV6-6
j_call: TRBJ2-5
cdr3_aa: CASSYLGGVQYF
cdr3_nt: TGTGCCAGCAGTTATTTAGGAGGGGTACAGTACTTC

clone_size: NA
d_call: TRBD1
v_call: TRBV18
j_call: TRBJ2-5
cdr3_aa: CASSPRTGQETQYF
cdr3_nt: TGTGCCAGCTCACCCAGGACAGGCCAAGAGACCCAGTACTTC

clone_size: few
d_call: NA
v_call: TRBV4-3
j_call: TRBJ1-5
cdr3_aa: CASSQDPGQPQHF
cdr3_nt: TGCGCCAGCAGCCAAGATCCGGGCCAGCCCCAGCATTTT

clone_size: once
d_call: NA
v_call: TRBV10-3
j_call: TRBJ2-7
cdr3_aa: CATAKGRGGYDEQYF
cdr3_nt: TGTGCCACCGCGAAGGGACGTGGGGGATATGACGAGCAGTACTTC

clone_size: NA
d_call: TRBD2
v_call: TRBV11-2
j_call: TRBJ2-7
cdr3_aa: CASSPGGGATYEQYF
cdr3_nt: TGTGCCAGCAGCCCGGGCGGGGGAGCAACCTACGAGCAGTACTTC

clone_size: NA
d_call: TRBD1
v_call: TRBV28
j_call: TRBJ1-1
cdr3_aa: CASSSRDRASWYTEAFF
cdr3_nt: TGTGCCAGCAGTTCGCGGGACAGGGCTTCCTGGTACACTGAAGCTTTCTTT

clone_size: NA
d_call: TRBD1
v_call: TRBV2
j_call: TRBJ1-1
cdr3_aa: CASTGTGGNTEAFF
cdr3_nt: TGTGCCAGCACCGGGACAGGGGGAAACACTGAAGCTTTCTTT

clone_size: NA
d_call: NA
v_call: TRBV5-1
j_call: TRBJ2-2
cdr3_aa: CASSSYIITGELFF
cdr3_nt: TGCGCCAGCAGCTCATATATCATCACCGGGGAGCTGTTTTTT

clone_size: NA
d_call: NA
v_call: TRBV28
j_call: TRBJ1-2
cdr3_aa: CASSLLNRAYGYTF
cdr3_nt: TGTGCCAGCAGTTTGCTCAACAGGGCCTATGGCTACACCTTC

clone_size: once
d_call: TRBD2
v_call: TRBV7-2
j_call: TRBJ2-1
cdr3_aa: CASSLFTSGDNEQFF
cdr3_nt: TGTGCCAGCAGCTTATTCACTAGCGGGGACAATGAGCAGTTCTTC

clone_size: NA
d_call: NA
v_call: TRBV13
j_call: TRBJ2-1
cdr3_aa: CASSSTAYNEQFF
cdr3_nt: TGTGCCAGCAGCTCGACAGCCTACAATGAGCAGTTCTTC

clone_size: NA
d_call: NA
v_call: TRBV5-1
j_call: TRBJ1-5
cdr3_aa: CASRPGENQPQHF
cdr3_nt: TGCGCCAGCAGGCCAGGGGAGAATCAGCCCCAGCATTTT

clone_size: once
d_call: TRBD1
v_call: TRBV29-1
j_call: TRBJ2-5
cdr3_aa: CSVDPGTGSRETQYF
cdr3_nt: TGCAGCGTTGATCCCGGGACAGGAAGTAGGGAGACCCAGTACTTC

clone_size: NA
d_call: TRBD2
v_call: TRBV2
j_call: TRBJ2-1
cdr3_aa: CASYFTGGRAIDEQFF
cdr3_nt: TGTGCCAGCTACTTCACCGGCGGGAGGGCCATCGATGAGCAGTTCTTC

clone_size: NA
d_call: NA
v_call: TRBV29-1
j_call: TRBJ2-2
cdr3_aa: CSVHNTGELFF
cdr3_nt: TGCAGCGTCCACAACACCGGGGAGCTGTTTTTT

clone_size: NA
d_call: TRBD2
v_call: TRBV11-2
j_call: TRBJ2-7
cdr3_aa: CASSLAGGSYEQYF
cdr3_nt: TGTGCCAGCAGCTTGGCGGGAGGGTCCTACGAGCAGTACTTC

clone_size: once
d_call: NA
v_call: TRBV15
j_call: TRBJ1-4
cdr3_aa: CATSRDGRTPEKLFF
cdr3_nt: TGTGCCACCAGCAGAGATGGTAGGACCCCTGAAAAACTGTTTTTT

clone_size: NA
d_call: NA
v_call: TRBV14
j_call: TRBJ1-2
cdr3_aa: CASSQGFLYGYTF
cdr3_nt: TGTGCCAGCAGCCAAGGGTTTCTCTATGGCTACACCTTC

clone_size: NA
d_call: NA
v_call: TRBV5-4
j_call: TRBJ2-5
cdr3_aa: CASSATAGAGETQYF
cdr3_nt: TGTGCCAGCAGCGCCACGGCAGGGGCAGGCGAGACCCAGTACTTC

clone_size: NA
d_call: NA
v_call: TRBV18
j_call: TRBJ2-7
cdr3_aa: CASSPKDATYEQYF
cdr3_nt: TGTGCCAGCTCACCCAAGGACGCAACCTACGAGCAGTACTTC

clone_size: NA
d_call: NA
v_call: TRBV2
j_call: TRBJ2-4
cdr3_aa: CASSDPDLAKNIQYF
cdr3_nt: TGTGCCAGCAGTGATCCCGACCTCGCCAAAAACATTCAGTACTTC

clone_size: few
d_call: NA
v_call: TRBV28
j_call: TRBJ1-1
cdr3_aa: CASSLQDYTEAFF
cdr3_nt: TGTGCCAGCAGTTTACAGGACTACACTGAAGCTTTCTTT

clone_size: NA
d_call: TRBD1
v_call: TRBV5-1
j_call: TRBJ2-3
cdr3_aa: CASSLLSTGQSTDTQYF
cdr3_nt: TGCGCCAGCAGCTTGCTTTCGACAGGGCAAAGCACAGATACGCAGTATTTT

clone_size: NA
d_call: NA
v_call: TRBV6-1
j_call: TRBJ2-1
cdr3_aa: CASSAGGRVYNEQFF
cdr3_nt: TGTGCCAGCAGTGCGGGGGGCCGCGTTTACAATGAGCAGTTCTTC

clone_size: NA
d_call: NA
v_call: TRBV29-1
j_call: TRBJ2-7
cdr3_aa: CSVGPGSPSVQYF
cdr3_nt: TGCAGCGTTGGGCCAGGGAGCCCCTCAGTGCAGTACTTC

clone_size: NA
d_call: NA
v_call: TRBV10-3
j_call: TRBJ1-1
cdr3_aa: CAISEYSNTEAFF
cdr3_nt: TGTGCCATCAGTGAGTACAGCAACACTGAAGCTTTCTTT

clone_size: NA
d_call: NA
v_call: TRBV6-1
j_call: TRBJ2-3
cdr3_aa: CASSSTTDTQYF
cdr3_nt: TGTGCCAGCAGTAGTACCACAGATACGCAGTATTTT

clone_size: once
d_call: NA
v_call: TRBV6-5
j_call: TRBJ1-3
cdr3_aa: CASSFLQTEGNTIYF
cdr3_nt: TGTGCCAGCAGCTTCCTGCAGACAGAAGGAAACACCATATATTTT

clone_size: NA
d_call: TRBD2
v_call: TRBV6-4
j_call: TRBJ2-2
cdr3_aa: CASSDFAGVGTGELFF
cdr3_nt: TGTGCCAGCAGTGACTTCGCGGGAGTGGGCACCGGGGAGCTGTTTTTT

clone_size: NA
d_call: TRBD2
v_call: TRBV7-9
j_call: TRBJ2-3
cdr3_aa: CASSLLADTQYF
cdr3_nt: TGTGCCAGCAGCCTCCTAGCGGACACGCAGTATTTT

clone_size: NA
d_call: TRBD2
v_call: TRBV7-3
j_call: TRBJ2-3
cdr3_aa: CASSPLLLGSGRDTQYF
cdr3_nt: TGTGCCAGCAGCCCCCTTCTACTTGGTAGCGGGAGAGATACGCAGTATTTT

clone_size: once
d_call: NA
v_call: TRBV15
j_call: TRBJ1-3
cdr3_aa: CATSRGEGNTIYF
cdr3_nt: TGTGCCACCAGCAGAGGGGAAGGAAACACCATATATTTT

clone_size: NA
d_call: NA
v_call: TRBV28
j_call: TRBJ2-3
cdr3_aa: CASGEDWTDTQYF
cdr3_nt: TGTGCCAGTGGCGAGGATTGGACAGATACGCAGTATTTT

clone_size: NA
d_call: NA
v_call: TRBV27
j_call: TRBJ2-4
cdr3_aa: CASSLLASGSKNIQYF
cdr3_nt: TGTGCCAGCAGTTTATTGGCCTCGGGGTCCAAAAACATTCAGTACTTC

clone_size: NA
d_call: NA
v_call: TRBV7-8
j_call: TRBJ1-1
cdr3_aa: CASSLRIGTGNTEAFF
cdr3_nt: TGTGCCAGCAGCTTACGAATTGGGACGGGGAACACTGAAGCTTTCTTT

clone_size: NA
d_call: NA
v_call: TRBV6-5
j_call: TRBJ1-3
cdr3_aa: CASSYSPESSGNTIYF
cdr3_nt: TGTGCCAGCAGTTACTCACCGGAGAGCTCTGGAAACACCATATATTTT

clone_size: NA
d_call: NA
v_call: TRBV4-2
j_call: TRBJ1-3
cdr3_aa: CASSQGSRIGDTIYF
cdr3_nt: TGTGCCAGCAGCCAAGGGAGTCGTATAGGTGACACCATATATTTT

clone_size: NA
d_call: NA
v_call: TRBV10-1
j_call: TRBJ2-2
cdr3_aa: CASSDNTGELFF
cdr3_nt: TGCGCCAGCAGTGATAACACCGGGGAGCTGTTTTTT